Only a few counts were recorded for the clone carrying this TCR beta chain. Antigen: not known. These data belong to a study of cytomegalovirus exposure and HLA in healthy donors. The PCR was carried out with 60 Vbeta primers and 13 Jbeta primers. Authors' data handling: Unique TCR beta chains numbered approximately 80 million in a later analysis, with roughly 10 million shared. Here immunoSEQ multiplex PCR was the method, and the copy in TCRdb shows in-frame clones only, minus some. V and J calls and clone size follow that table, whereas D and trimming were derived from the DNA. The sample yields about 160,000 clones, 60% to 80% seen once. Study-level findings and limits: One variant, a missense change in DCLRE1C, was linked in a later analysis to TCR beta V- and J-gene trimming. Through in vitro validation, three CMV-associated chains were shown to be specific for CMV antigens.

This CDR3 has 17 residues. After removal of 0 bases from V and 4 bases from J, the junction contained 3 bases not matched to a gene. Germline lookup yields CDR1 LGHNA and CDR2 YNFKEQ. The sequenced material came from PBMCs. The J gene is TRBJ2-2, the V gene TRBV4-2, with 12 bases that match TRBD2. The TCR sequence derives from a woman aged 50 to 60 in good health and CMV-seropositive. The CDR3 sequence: CASSQDGLAGLTGELFF. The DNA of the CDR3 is TGTGCCAGCAGCCAAGACGGACTAGCGGGACTCACCGGGGAGCTGTTTTTT.